This TCR beta chain came from a study of Ad26.COV2.S vaccination and SARS-CoV-2 variants. Turning to this clone: Its cognate antigen is unknown.

This CDR3 is built from 12 residues. Germline-derived CDR1 and CDR2 are SGHRS and YFSETQ. V was trimmed by 1 base and J by 4 bases, leaving 5 bases between them. Treatment given: 15 to 20 received Ad26.COV2.S at low or high dose, single or two shots; 5 received placebo; per-sample allocation not given. Day 63 following the first vaccine or placebo injection was when the samples were taken. TCRdb's table, derived via immunoSEQ multiplex PCR, lists solely in-frame clones and lacks some. The repertoire holds 350,000 to 450,000 clones, with 92% as singletons. General study results and limits: Breadth, reportedly substantial, characterized the spike-specific CD8+ and CD4+ T cell responses after vaccination.

This receptor was identified in a person aged 18-65 years who received the Ad26.COV2.S COVID-19 vaccine or a placebo. Sequencing was performed on peripheral blood, taken in a trial of Ad26.COV2.S vaccine versus placebo. The rearrangement joins TRBV5-1 to TRBJ2-5; D remains ambiguous. The CDR3 protein is CASSLFGETQYF. The CDR3 DNA reads as TGCGCCAGCAGCTTGTTCGGAGAGACCCAGTACTTC.